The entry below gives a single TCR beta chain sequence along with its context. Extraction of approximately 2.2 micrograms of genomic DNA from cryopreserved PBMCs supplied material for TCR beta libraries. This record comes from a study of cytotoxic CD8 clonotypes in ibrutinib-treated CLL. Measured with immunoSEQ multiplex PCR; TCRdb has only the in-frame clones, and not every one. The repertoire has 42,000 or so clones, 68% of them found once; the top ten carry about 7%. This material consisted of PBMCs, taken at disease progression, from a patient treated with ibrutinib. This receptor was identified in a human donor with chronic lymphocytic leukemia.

The CDR3 protein is CASSSLGVNSPLHF. CDR3 coding DNA: TGTGCCAGCAGCTCCCTCGGGGTTAATTCACCCCTCCACTTT. V usage is TRBV5-6 and J usage is TRBJ1-6; D ambiguous. Trimming shortened V by 3 bases and J by 6 bases, and 10 bases separated the two germline ends. The CDR3 has 14 residues. Per germline, CDR1 SGHDT and CDR2 YYEEEE.